The next 13 T cell receptor beta chains were all read from a single sample in a study of a mutant IDH1 vaccine in newly diagnosed glioma. No antigens are known for them. Clones were sequenced by immunoSEQ multiplex PCR, and TCRdb holds only the in-frame ones, with some missing. The repertoire holds about 42,000 clones, 65% to 90% seen once, with roughly 5% in the top ten. The time point: week 35, safety follow-up. The vaccine gave 300 ug of a 20-mer mutant IDH1 peptide subcutaneously per dose. The specimen comprised PBMCs, sampled from a glioma patient whose treatment included an IDH1 peptide vaccine. The receptors derive from a woman aged 45 to 65 with glioma.

This clone was seen a few times. The V gene is TRBV7-9, the J gene TRBJ1-1; TRBD1 might be the D (6 bases). CDR3 length: 14 residues. Germline CDR1 SEHNR, CDR2 FQNEAQ (reference sequence). V shed 5 bases and J shed 0 bases, with 10 bases lying between them. The CDR3 is CASSPGTLNTEAFF. The CDR3 coding sequence is TGTGCCAGCAGCCCGGGGACATTGAACACTGAAGCTTTCTTT.

This chain links TRBV4-2 with TRBJ2-3; 11 bases map to TRBD1. Germline CDR1 and CDR2: LGHNA and YNFKEQ. The CDR3 spans 16 residues. The V and J ends lost 4 bases and 3 bases, in that order; junction bases with no gene match: 6. The CDR3 sequence is CASSPGTGGDTDTQYF. CDR3 nucleotide sequence: TGTGCCAGCAGCCCAGGGACAGGGGGTGATACAGATACGCAGTATTTT.

This clone came up once. The CDR3 DNA is TGCGCCAGCAGCCAGAATATAATACTGGGGAGACCTAGCACAGATACGCAGTATTTT. As protein: CASSQNIILGRPSTDTQYF. This rearrangement joins TRBV4-1 to TRBJ2-3, with D perhaps TRBD2 (5 bases). The CDR3 consists of 19 residues. The ends were cut back, 3 bases at V and 0 bases at J, with 22 bases in the middle. The V gene's germline CDR1 is MGHRA and CDR2 YSYEKL.

The CDR3 DNA reads TGTGCCAGCTCACCCCGGGACAGGGGAAACACTGAAGCTTTCTTT. Residues: CASSPRDRGNTEAFF. The chain links TRBV18 to TRBJ1-1; 10 bases match TRBD1. This CDR3 region has 15 residues. Trimming cost V 3 bases and J 2 bases; bases outside gene matches: 3. Germline V gene lookup returns CDR1 KGHSH and CDR2 LQKENI.

This sequence joins TRBV2 and TRBJ2-5; 9 nucleotides match TRBD2. CDR1 and CDR2 (germline): SNHLY, FYNNEI. V lost 6 bases to trimming and J lost 9 bases; unmatched junction nucleotides: 11. The CDR3 spans 14 residues. As DNA, the CDR3 is TGTGCCAGCAGACGTAGCGGGGGCCTCTGGGCCCAGTACTTC. Residues: CASRRSGGLWAQYF.

The J gene is TRBJ2-7, the V gene TRBV5-1, with 9 positions matching TRBD1. The V segment lost 4 bases and the J segment 3 bases; nucleotides outside the gene matches: 14. This CDR3 is 17 amino acids long. Germline V gene lookup returns CDR1 SGHRS and CDR2 YFSETQ. This chain's CDR3 is CASSTGTGMGKGYEQYF. CDR3 nucleotides: TGCGCCAGCAGCACCGGGACAGGGATGGGTAAGGGCTACGAGCAGTACTTC.

This clone occurred once. The chain links TRBV5-1 to TRBJ1-1, with 8 bases aligning to TRBD1. Germline-derived CDR1 and CDR2 are SGHRS and YFSETQ. This CDR3 comprises 15 residues. The J segment lost 5 bases and the V segment lost 4 bases, leaving 10 bases of the junction unmatched. The CDR3 DNA reads as TGCGCCAGCAGCCGTACCGGACAGGGCTGGACTGAAGCTTTCTTT. This sequence encodes CASSRTGQGWTEAFF.

The V call is TRBV28, the J call TRBJ1-6; the match to TRBD1 covers 7 bases. Germline V lookup: CDR1 MDHEN, CDR2 SYDVKM. J was trimmed by 7 bases and V by 4 bases; bases with no gene match: 4. The length of the CDR3 is 14 residues. As DNA, the CDR3 is TGTGCCAGCAGTTCTCCGGGACAGAATTCACCCCTCCACTTT. This sequence encodes CASSSPGQNSPLHF. Complete variable domain (other parts from reference TRBV28 and TRBJ1-6): DVKVTQSSRYLVKRTGEKVFLECVQDMDHENMFWYRQDPGLGLRLIYFSYDVKMKEKGDIPEGYSVSREKKERFSLILESASTNQTSMYLCASSSPGQNSPLHFGNGTRLTVT.

The V gene is TRBV9, the J gene TRBJ2-1; TRBD1 might be the D (5 bases). Germline assignment: CDR1 SGDLS and CDR2 YYNGEE. V lost 4 bases and J 3 bases, leaving 14 bases between the germline ends. The CDR3 spans 15 residues. For the CDR3, the DNA is TGTGCCAGCAGCCCCTCAGGGTTGAGCTACAATGAGCAGTTCTTC. Translation gives CASSPSGLSYNEQFF. Supplemented by reference TRBV9 and TRBJ2-1, the full variable domain reads DSGVTQTPKHLITATGQRVTLRCSPRSGDLSVYWYQQSLDQGLQFLIQYYNGEERAKGNILERFSAQQFPDLHSELNLSSLELGDSALYFCASSPSGLSYNEQFFGPGTRLTVL.

This chain uses TRBV4-1 with TRBJ2-7; perhaps D is TRBD1 or TRBD2 (5 bases each). This CDR3 contains 17 residues. The V end was cut by 2 bases, the J end by 6 bases, with 23 bases between. Germline V gives CDR1 MGHRA, CDR2 YSYEKL. In nucleotides, the CDR3 is TGCGCCAGCAGCCAACGAACCGGGACCACCTCTCCCTCCGAGCAGTACTTC. Translating it yields CASSQRTGTTSPSEQYF.

The DNA for the CDR3 is TGTGCCAGCAGCGCCTCACTAGCGGGGGCCGGCGGGCAGTACTTC. The encoded protein is CASSASLAGAGGQYF. V and J are TRBV7-2 and TRBJ2-7; 11 bases agree with TRBD2. The V segment lost 5 bases and the J segment 9 bases; nucleotides outside the gene matches: 12. The CDR3 covers 15 residues. Germline-derived CDR1 and CDR2 are SGHTA and FQGNSA.

This clone rates as medium-sized (0.01 to 0.1%). CDR3 protein: CSVAGTSSLTSSSYEQYF. The CDR3 nucleotides are TGCAGCGTTGCCGGGACTAGTTCCCTAACTAGTAGCTCCTACGAGCAGTACTTC. The chain is built from TRBV29-1 and TRBJ2-7; 8 nucleotides line up with TRBD2. Germline V gene sequence: CDR1 SQVTM, CDR2 ANQGSEA. After removal of 4 bases from V and 0 bases from J, the junction contained 17 bases not matched to a gene. CDR3 length: 18 residues.

The chain has TRBV9 and TRBJ1-6; perhaps TRBD1 as D (6 bases). The V end was cut by 3 bases, the J end by 8 bases, with 15 bases between. Germline V gene lookup returns CDR1 SGDLS and CDR2 YYNGEE. This CDR3 comprises 15 residues. The CDR3 bases are TGTGCCAGCAGCGCGAGTACAGGGAGGGATTCACCCCTCCACTTT. Its translation: CASSASTGRDSPLHF. Variable domain in full (rest from reference TRBV9 and TRBJ1-6): DSGVTQTPKHLITATGQRVTLRCSPRSGDLSVYWYQQSLDQGLQFLIQYYNGEERAKGNILERFSAQQFPDLHSELNLSSLELGDSALYFCASSASTGRDSPLHFGNGTRLTVT.